The rows below give T cell receptor beta chains drawn from one sample of a study of T cells in Graves' hyperthyroidism and ophthalmopathy. TCRdb itself ran the multiplex PCR reads through MiXCR, one entry per CDR3 protein. This sample has under 400,000 distinct CDR3 sequences, with just under 25% found just once. Sequenced material: blood. The receptors were gathered from a man aged 45-65 years with Graves' hyperthyroidism. Each CDR3 is given with its conserved first and last residue. D genes are given only for firm matches. Clone size is given for some rows only: seen once, a few or many times, or a class if the clone is expanded.

D gene: NA; J gene: TRBJ2-2; V gene: TRBV20-1; clone size: few; CDR3 protein: CSASGVNTGELFF; CDR3 DNA: TGCAGTGCTAGCGGGGTGAACACCGGGGAGCTGTTTTTT
D gene: TRBD1; J gene: TRBJ2-1; V gene: TRBV6-1; clone size: NA; CDR3 protein: CASRDRDHNEQFF; CDR3 DNA: TGTGCCAGCCGGGACAGGGACCACAATGAGCAGTTCTTC
D gene: NA; J gene: TRBJ2-5; V gene: TRBV25-1; clone size: few; CDR3 protein: CASSDQGYQETQYF; CDR3 DNA: TGTGCCAGCAGTGATCAGGGATACCAAGAGACCCAGTACTTC
D gene: TRBD2; J gene: TRBJ2-1; V gene: TRBV11-2; clone size: many; CDR3 protein: CASSPRLAVYNEQFF; CDR3 DNA: TGTGCCAGCAGCCCCCGGCTAGCGGTTTACAATGAGCAGTTCTTC
D gene: NA; J gene: TRBJ2-1; V gene: TRBV2; clone size: NA; CDR3 protein: CASSGLLGQPNEQFF; CDR3 DNA: TGTGCCAGCAGTGGCCTCCTAGGGCAACCCAATGAGCAGTTCTTC
D gene: NA; J gene: TRBJ2-5; V gene: TRBV7-9; clone size: many; CDR3 protein: CASNQDQETQYF; CDR3 DNA: TGTGCCAGCAATCAGGATCAAGAGACCCAGTACTTC
D gene: NA; J gene: TRBJ2-5; V gene: TRBV3-1; clone size: NA; CDR3 protein: CASSQGRDQETQYF; CDR3 DNA: TGTGCCAGCAGCCAAGGGAGGGATCAAGAGACCCAGTACTTC
D gene: NA; J gene: TRBJ2-5; V gene: TRBV28; clone size: many; CDR3 protein: CASLPSGSYQETQYF; CDR3 DNA: TGTGCCAGCCTGCCGTCAGGGTCGTACCAAGAGACCCAGTACTTC
D gene: TRBD2; J gene: TRBJ2-3; V gene: TRBV9; clone size: NA; CDR3 protein: CASSSQLSGIGTDTQYF; CDR3 DNA: TGTGCCAGCAGCTCTCAGCTTAGCGGGATCGGCACAGATACGCAGTATTTT
D gene: NA; J gene: TRBJ2-2; V gene: TRBV7-9; clone size: few; CDR3 protein: CASSYFRGSGELFF; CDR3 DNA: TGTGCCAGCAGCTACTTTAGGGGTTCCGGGGAGCTGTTTTTT
D gene: NA; J gene: TRBJ2-1; V gene: TRBV20-1; clone size: NA; CDR3 protein: CSAIETPRRQFF; CDR3 DNA: TGCAGTGCTATTGAGACTCCAAGGAGGCAGTTCTTC
D gene: NA; J gene: TRBJ1-5; V gene: TRBV7-3; clone size: NA; CDR3 protein: CASSPPPGARNQPQHF; CDR3 DNA: TGTGCCAGCAGCCCCCCCCCCGGGGCTCGGAATCAGCCCCAGCATTTT
D gene: NA; J gene: TRBJ2-7; V gene: TRBV7-2; clone size: once; CDR3 protein: CASSLADYNSYGQYF; CDR3 DNA: TGTGCCAGCAGCTTGGCCGACTATAACTCCTACGGGCAGTACTTC
D gene: TRBD1; J gene: TRBJ1-1; V gene: TRBV2; clone size: NA; CDR3 protein: CASSADRGRTEAFF; CDR3 DNA: TGTGCCAGCAGCGCAGACAGGGGGCGAACTGAAGCTTTCTTT
D gene: TRBD2; J gene: TRBJ2-1; V gene: TRBV27; clone size: few; CDR3 protein: CASSLSGDNEQFF; CDR3 DNA: TGTGCCAGCAGCTTAAGCGGGGACAATGAGCAGTTCTTC
D gene: NA; J gene: TRBJ2-7; V gene: TRBV18; clone size: NA; CDR3 protein: CASSPTPYYEQHF; CDR3 DNA: TGTGCCAGCTCACCGACACCCTACTACGAGCAGCACTTC
D gene: NA; J gene: TRBJ2-1; V gene: TRBV7-3; clone size: many; CDR3 protein: CASSYTSPNNEQFF; CDR3 DNA: TGTGCCAGCAGCTACACTAGCCCCAACAATGAGCAGTTCTTC
D gene: NA; J gene: TRBJ2-1; V gene: TRBV7-2; clone size: NA; CDR3 protein: CASSNTPVLMNEQFF; CDR3 DNA: TGTGCCAGCAGCAACACCCCCGTTTTGATGAATGAGCAGTTCTTC
D gene: NA; J gene: TRBJ2-1; V gene: TRBV11-2; clone size: few; CDR3 protein: CASSPSLGFYNEQFF; CDR3 DNA: TGTGCCAGCAGCCCTAGTTTAGGGTTCTACAATGAGCAGTTCTTC
D gene: NA; J gene: TRBJ2-1; V gene: TRBV28; clone size: many; CDR3 protein: CASSFRRTTYNEQFF; CDR3 DNA: TGTGCCAGCAGTTTTCGGAGAACAACCTACAATGAGCAGTTCTTC
D gene: NA; J gene: TRBJ1-5; V gene: TRBV28; clone size: few; CDR3 protein: CASSLRVGYQPQHF; CDR3 DNA: TGTGCCAGCAGCCTCAGGGTCGGATATCAGCCCCAGCATTTT
D gene: NA; J gene: TRBJ1-1; V gene: TRBV18; clone size: few; CDR3 protein: CASSPGTGYTEAFF; CDR3 DNA: TGTGCCAGCTCACCGGGAACGGGGTACACTGAAGCTTTCTTT
D gene: NA; J gene: TRBJ2-7; V gene: TRBV12-3/TRBV12-4; clone size: many; CDR3 protein: CASSPTGSPSYEQYF; CDR3 DNA: TGTGCCAGCAGTCCCACAGGGTCCCCCTCCTACGAGCAGTACTTC
D gene: NA; J gene: TRBJ1-1; V gene: TRBV20-1; clone size: few; CDR3 protein: CSARVKGNTEAFF; CDR3 DNA: TGCAGTGCTAGAGTAAAGGGGAACACTGAAGCTTTCTTT
D gene: TRBD2; J gene: TRBJ2-1; V gene: TRBV20-1; clone size: many; CDR3 protein: CSAQSGRANNEQFF; CDR3 DNA: TGCAGTGCTCAAAGCGGGAGGGCCAACAATGAGCAGTTCTTC
D gene: NA; J gene: TRBJ2-1; V gene: TRBV28; clone size: few; CDR3 protein: CASRDSGGSYNEQFF; CDR3 DNA: TGTGCCAGCAGGGACTCCGGAGGATCCTACAATGAGCAGTTCTTC
D gene: NA; J gene: TRBJ2-1; V gene: TRBV12-3/TRBV12-4; clone size: NA; CDR3 protein: CASSTQGAEQFF; CDR3 DNA: TGTGCCAGCAGCACACAGGGAGCTGAGCAGTTCTTC
D gene: NA; J gene: TRBJ2-7; V gene: TRBV29-1; clone size: few; CDR3 protein: CSAGWSASYEQYF; CDR3 DNA: TGCAGCGCCGGATGGTCAGCCTCCTACGAGCAGTACTTC
D gene: NA; J gene: TRBJ2-3; V gene: TRBV2; clone size: few; CDR3 protein: CAGSWRGTDTQYF; CDR3 DNA: TGTGCCGGAAGCTGGAGGGGCACAGATACGCAGTATTTT
D gene: NA; J gene: TRBJ1-1; V gene: TRBV6-2/TRBV6-3; clone size: many; CDR3 protein: CASSYSNRQNTEAFF; CDR3 DNA: TGTGCCAGCAGTTACTCGAACAGGCAGAACACTGAAGCTTTCTTT
D gene: TRBD2; J gene: TRBJ2-3; V gene: TRBV7-8; clone size: few; CDR3 protein: CASSSRSSGRMDTQYF; CDR3 DNA: TGTGCCAGCAGCTCCCGATCTAGCGGGAGGATGGATACGCAGTATTTT
D gene: TRBD2; J gene: TRBJ2-7; V gene: TRBV2; clone size: few; CDR3 protein: CASSGTSGAYEQYF; CDR3 DNA: TGTGCCAGCAGCGGGACTAGCGGGGCCTACGAGCAGTACTTC
D gene: NA; J gene: TRBJ1-1; V gene: TRBV29-1; clone size: many; CDR3 protein: CSVDAVGGTEAFF; CDR3 DNA: TGCAGCGTTGATGCGGTAGGGGGCACTGAAGCTTTCTTT
D gene: TRBD1; J gene: TRBJ1-6; V gene: TRBV29-1; clone size: few; CDR3 protein: CSVEERDRGPHSPLHF; CDR3 DNA: TGCAGCGTTGAAGAAAGGGACAGGGGACCCCATTCACCCCTCCACTTT
D gene: NA; J gene: TRBJ2-1; V gene: TRBV5-1; clone size: NA; CDR3 protein: CASSFDGHNEQFF; CDR3 DNA: TGCGCCAGCAGCTTTGACGGCCACAATGAGCAGTTCTTC
D gene: NA; J gene: TRBJ1-1; V gene: TRBV11-2; clone size: few; CDR3 protein: CASSSQDTNTEAFF; CDR3 DNA: TGTGCCAGCAGCTCCCAAGACACGAACACTGAAGCTTTCTTT
D gene: TRBD1; J gene: TRBJ2-7; V gene: TRBV12-3/TRBV12-4; clone size: few; CDR3 protein: CASSWGQSYEQYF; CDR3 DNA: TGTGCCAGCAGTTGGGGACAGTCCTACGAGCAGTACTTC
D gene: NA; J gene: TRBJ2-2; V gene: TRBV18; clone size: NA; CDR3 protein: CASSPQSNTGELFF; CDR3 DNA: TGTGCCAGCTCACCACAGTCGAACACCGGGGAGCTGTTTTTT
D gene: TRBD2; J gene: TRBJ2-1; V gene: TRBV29-1; clone size: NA; CDR3 protein: CSVGLAGKQFF; CDR3 DNA: TGCAGCGTTGGACTAGCGGGGAAGCAGTTCTTC
D gene: NA; J gene: TRBJ2-1; V gene: TRBV19; clone size: NA; CDR3 protein: CASGRGVRGQGLANEQFF; CDR3 DNA: TGTGCCAGTGGGCGAGGGGTGCGAGGACAGGGACTAGCTAATGAGCAGTTCTTC
D gene: NA; J gene: TRBJ2-7; V gene: TRBV7-2; clone size: few; CDR3 protein: CASSLGYPQYF; CDR3 DNA: TGTGCCAGCAGCTTAGGTTATCCGCAGTACTTC
D gene: TRBD2; J gene: TRBJ2-2; V gene: TRBV6-1; clone size: few; CDR3 protein: CASILLAGETTGELFF; CDR3 DNA: TGTGCCAGCATTCTCCTAGCGGGTGAGACCACCGGGGAGCTGTTTTTT
D gene: TRBD2; J gene: TRBJ2-1; V gene: TRBV12-3/TRBV12-4; clone size: few; CDR3 protein: CASRPLAGDVYEQFF; CDR3 DNA: TGTGCCAGCAGACCGCTAGCGGGAGATGTCTATGAGCAGTTCTTC